These 10 T cell receptor beta chains originate from one sample sequenced in a study. In TCRdb, the RT-PCR reads were re-called with MiXCR into one record per CDR3 protein. Here the sample spans about 680,000 distinct CDR3 sequences, about 14% being singletons. Sequenced sample: memory CD4+ T cells from blood. The receptors stem from a female donor in good health, serving as a healthy control.

The chain recombines TRBV3-1 with TRBJ2-1; D unresolved. V shed 3 bases and J shed 6 bases, with 6 bases lying between them. The CDR3 covers 12 residues. CDR1 and CDR2 from the germline V gene are LGHDT and YNNKEL (reference sequence). CDR3 coding DNA: TGTGCCAGCAGCCACTATGGCAATGAGCAGTTCTTC. Translated, it gives CASSHYGNEQFF.

The J gene is TRBJ2-1, the V gene TRBV6-5; a weak D match, TRBD1 (6 bases). Germline V gene data show CDR1 as MNHEY and CDR2 as SVGAGI. The V gene lost 3 bases and the J gene lost 9 bases, with 15 bases spanning the gap. This CDR3 has 14 amino acids. The CDR3 coding sequence is TGTGCCAGCAGTTATGGGCAGGGGCCGACTGAGCAGTTCTTC. Its translation is CASSYGQGPTEQFF.

The V gene is TRBV20-1, the J gene TRBJ1-2; D may be TRBD1 (5 bases). CDR3 length equals 10 residues. V lost 8 bases, J lost 4 bases, and 8 bases lay in between. CDR1 and CDR2 (germline): DFQATT, SNEGSKA (reference sequence). CDR3 nucleotides: TGCAGTCTACAGGCCTATGGCTACACCTTC. Its translation: CSLQAYGYTF.

This clonotype was seen many times. The V and J genes are TRBV28 and TRBJ2-1; D call uncertain. Germline V CDR1 and CDR2: MDHEN, SYDVKM. The CDR3 is made up of 11 amino acids. Trimming shortened V by 7 bases and J by 10 bases, and 11 bases separated the two germline ends. CDR3 sequence reads: CASIAGREQFF. The CDR3 DNA reads TGTGCCAGCATAGCAGGTCGGGAGCAGTTCTTC.

This clonotype was observed a few times. The chain has TRBV11-2 and TRBJ1-1; D call uncertain. The germline V gene has CDR1 SGHAT and CDR2 FQNNGV. V was trimmed by 5 bases and J by 0 bases, leaving 13 bases between them. This CDR3 comprises 15 residues. CDR3 nucleotides: TGTGCCAGCAGCCTCCGGGCCCGTTTGAACACTGAAGCTTTCTTT. This translates into CASSLRARLNTEAFF.

The table lists this clonotype with a few counts. The V call is TRBV12-3 or TRBV12-4, the J call TRBJ2-5, with D perhaps matching TRBD2 (5 bases). This CDR3 contains 15 residues. V gave up 4 bases and J gave up 5 bases, with 17 bases separating them. In DNA form, the CDR3 reads TGTGCCAGCAGTTCTCGACGGGATTGGGTGGAGACCCAGTACTTC. Amino acid sequence: CASSSRRDWVETQYF.

The rearrangement links TRBV20-1 to TRBJ1-6; 7 bases fit TRBD1. The CDR3 totals 16 residues. Germline V gene lookup returns CDR1 DFQATT and CDR2 SNEGSKA (reference sequence). The CDR3: CSSSLFRARGDSPLHF. The DNA of the CDR3 is TGCAGCAGCTCACTTTTCCGGGCCAGGGGGGATTCACCCCTCCACTTT.

The chain recombines TRBV20-1 with TRBJ2-2; 10 bases align to TRBD2. From germline, CDR1 is DFQATT and CDR2 SNEGSKA (reference sequence). The CDR3 totals 16 residues. The junction had 8 bases not matched to a gene; V was cut back by 0 bases and J by 7 bases. DNA for the CDR3: TGCAGTGCTAGAGATAGCGGGAGGAGGTCTGGCGGGGAGCTGTTTTTT. The encoded protein is CSARDSGRRSGGELFF.

The sample holds a few counts of this clonotype. This rearrangement joins TRBV6-1 to TRBJ2-5; TRBD1 matches 7 bases. Trimming took 1 base from V and 1 from J; bases not matched to a gene: 3. The germline CDR1 and CDR2 sequences are MNHNS and SASEGT. There are 15 residues in the CDR3. CDR3 region: CASSEETGVQETQYF. The CDR3 nucleotides read TGTGCCAGCAGTGAAGAAACAGGGGTCCAAGAGACCCAGTACTTC.

This clonotype was seen at least ten times. The chain links TRBV7-2 to TRBJ1-3, with D hard to call. The CDR3 consists of 15 residues. Trimming took off 1 base at V and 0 bases at J, with 7 bases between the two ends. CDR1 is SGHTA and CDR2 is FQGNSA in the germline V gene. CDR3 in amino acids: CASSLGAGSGNTIYF. The CDR3 coding sequence is TGTGCCAGCAGCTTAGGGGCGGGCTCTGGAAACACCATATATTTT.